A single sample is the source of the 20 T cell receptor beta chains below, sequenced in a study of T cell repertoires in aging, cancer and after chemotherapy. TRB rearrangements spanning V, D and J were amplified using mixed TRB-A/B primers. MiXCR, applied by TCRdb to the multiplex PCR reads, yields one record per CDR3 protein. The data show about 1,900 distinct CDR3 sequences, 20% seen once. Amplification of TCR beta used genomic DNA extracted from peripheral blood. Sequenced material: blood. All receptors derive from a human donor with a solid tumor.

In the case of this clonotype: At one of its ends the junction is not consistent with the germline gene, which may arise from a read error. In nucleotides, the CDR3 is TGCAGTGCTAGGACTAGCGGGGGGCATGAGCGGTACTTC. It specifies CSARTSGGHERYF. This chain uses TRBV20-1 with TRBJ2-7; 13 bases are shared with TRBD2. This CDR3 has 13 amino acids. Germline CDR1 and CDR2: DFQATT and SNEGSKA (reference sequence).

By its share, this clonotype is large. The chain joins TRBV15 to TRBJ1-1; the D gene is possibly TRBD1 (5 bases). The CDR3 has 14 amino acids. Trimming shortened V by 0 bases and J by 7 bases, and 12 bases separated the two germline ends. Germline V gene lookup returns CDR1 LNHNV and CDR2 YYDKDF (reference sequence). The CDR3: CATSRDAVGVEAFF. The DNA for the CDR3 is TGTGCCACCAGCAGAGATGCGGTAGGGGTTGAAGCTTTCTTT.

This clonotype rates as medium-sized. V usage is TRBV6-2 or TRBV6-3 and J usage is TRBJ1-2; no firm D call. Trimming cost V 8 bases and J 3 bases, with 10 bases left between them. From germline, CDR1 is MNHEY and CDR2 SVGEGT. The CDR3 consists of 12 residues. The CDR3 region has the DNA TGTGCCAGCTCCCCAGCGGACTATGGCTACACCTTC. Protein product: CASSPADYGYTF.

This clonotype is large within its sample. In nucleotides, the CDR3 is TGCAGCGGGTCGGGGGCTCGGGGAAACACTGAAGCTTTCTTT. As protein: CSGSGARGNTEAFF. The chain uses TRBV29-1 and TRBJ1-1; the D gene is possibly TRBD1 (6 bases). V lost 7 bases, J lost 2 bases, and 17 bases lay in between. The V gene's germline CDR1 is SQVTM and CDR2 ANQGSEA. The CDR3 contains 14 residues.

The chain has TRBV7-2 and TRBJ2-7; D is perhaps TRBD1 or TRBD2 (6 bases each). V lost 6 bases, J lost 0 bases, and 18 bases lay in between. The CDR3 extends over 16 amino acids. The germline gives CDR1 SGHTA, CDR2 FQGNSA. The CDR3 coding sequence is TGTGCCAGCAGGACGGATTGGGGGGCCGGCTCCTACGAGCAGTACTTC. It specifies CASRTDWGAGSYEQYF.

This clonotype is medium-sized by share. CDR3 amino acids: CASSPRRDQETQYF. The CDR3 nucleotides are TGTGCCAGCTCACCACGGAGGGACCAAGAGACCCAGTACTTC. The chain combines TRBV18 with TRBJ2-5, with D tentatively TRBD2 (6 bases). V gave up 1 base and J gave up 0 bases, with 6 bases separating them. This CDR3 spans 14 amino acids. Germline CDR1 reads KGHSH; CDR2 reads LQKENI.

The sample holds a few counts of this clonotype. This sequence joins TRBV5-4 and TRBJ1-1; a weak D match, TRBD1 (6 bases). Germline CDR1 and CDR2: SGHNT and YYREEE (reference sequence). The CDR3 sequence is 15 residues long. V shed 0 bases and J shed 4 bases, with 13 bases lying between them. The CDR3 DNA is TGTGCCAGCAGCTTGGGGGGGCAGGGTCGCACTGAAGCTTTCTTT. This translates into CASSLGGQGRTEAFF. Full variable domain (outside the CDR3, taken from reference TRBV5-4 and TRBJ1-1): ETGVTQSPTHLIKTRGQQVTLRCSSQSGHNTVSWYQQALGQGPQFIFQYYREEENGRGNFPPRFSGLQFPNYSSELNVNALELDDSALYLCASSLGGQGRTEAFFGQGTRLTVV.

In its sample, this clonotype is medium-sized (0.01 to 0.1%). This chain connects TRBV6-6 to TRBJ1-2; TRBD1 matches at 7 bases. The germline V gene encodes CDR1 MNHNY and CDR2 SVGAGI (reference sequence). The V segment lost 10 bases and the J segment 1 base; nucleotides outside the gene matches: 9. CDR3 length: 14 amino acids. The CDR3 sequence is CAITPGQINYGYTF. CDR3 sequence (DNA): TGTGCCATAACCCCGGGACAGATTAACTATGGCTACACCTTC.

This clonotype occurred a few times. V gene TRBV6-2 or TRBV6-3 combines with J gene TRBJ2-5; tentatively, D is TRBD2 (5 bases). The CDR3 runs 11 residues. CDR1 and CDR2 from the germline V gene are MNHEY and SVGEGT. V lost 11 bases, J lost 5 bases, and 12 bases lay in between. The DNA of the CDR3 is TGTGCCTGCCGATGGAGGGAGACCCAGTACTTC. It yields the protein CACRWRETQYF.

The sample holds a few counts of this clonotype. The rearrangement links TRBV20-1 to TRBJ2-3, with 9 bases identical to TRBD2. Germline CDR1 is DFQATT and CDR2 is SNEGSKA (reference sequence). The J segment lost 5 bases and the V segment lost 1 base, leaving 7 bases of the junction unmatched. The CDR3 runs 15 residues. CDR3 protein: CSARGGGGARDTQYF. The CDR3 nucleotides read TGCAGTGCTAGAGGAGGCGGGGGGGCTCGAGATACGCAGTATTTT.

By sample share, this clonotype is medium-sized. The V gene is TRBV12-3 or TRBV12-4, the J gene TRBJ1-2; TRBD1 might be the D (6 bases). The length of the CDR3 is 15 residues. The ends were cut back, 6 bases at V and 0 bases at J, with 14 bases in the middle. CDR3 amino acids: CASRQDSSPNYGYTF. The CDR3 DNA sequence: TGTGCCAGCAGGCAGGACAGTTCTCCTAACTATGGCTACACCTTC.

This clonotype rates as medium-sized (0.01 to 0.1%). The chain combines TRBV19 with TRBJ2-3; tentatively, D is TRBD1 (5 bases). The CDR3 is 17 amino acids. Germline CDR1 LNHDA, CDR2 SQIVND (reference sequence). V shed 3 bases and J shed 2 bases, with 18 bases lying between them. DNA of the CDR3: TGTGCCAGTAGTATTACATGGGGCGGATCAGACACAGATACGCAGTATTTT. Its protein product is CASSITWGGSDTDTQYF.

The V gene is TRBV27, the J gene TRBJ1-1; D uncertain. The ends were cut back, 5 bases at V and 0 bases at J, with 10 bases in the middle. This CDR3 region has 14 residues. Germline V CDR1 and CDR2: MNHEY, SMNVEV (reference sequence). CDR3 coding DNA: TGTGCCAGCAGTGAAGACGCCCTGAACACTGAAGCTTTCTTT. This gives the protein CASSEDALNTEAFF.

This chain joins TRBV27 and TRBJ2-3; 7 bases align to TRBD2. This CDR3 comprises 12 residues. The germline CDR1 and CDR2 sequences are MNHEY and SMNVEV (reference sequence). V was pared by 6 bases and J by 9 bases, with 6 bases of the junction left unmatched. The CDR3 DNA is TGTGCCAGCAGCGCAGAGCGGGGCACGCAGTATTTT. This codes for CASSAERGTQYF.

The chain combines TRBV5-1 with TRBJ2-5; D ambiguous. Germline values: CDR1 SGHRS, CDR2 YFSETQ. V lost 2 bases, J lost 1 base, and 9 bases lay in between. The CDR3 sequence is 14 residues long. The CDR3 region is CASSFGGSQETQYF. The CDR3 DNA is TGCGCCAGCAGCTTCGGCGGATCCCAAGAGACCCAGTACTTC.

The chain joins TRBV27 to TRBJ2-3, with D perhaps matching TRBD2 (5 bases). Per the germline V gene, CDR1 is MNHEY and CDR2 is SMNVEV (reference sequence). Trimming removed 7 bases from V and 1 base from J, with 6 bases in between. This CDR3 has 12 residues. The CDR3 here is CASKEGTDTQYF. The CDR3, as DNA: TGTGCCAGCAAGGAGGGCACAGATACGCAGTATTTT.

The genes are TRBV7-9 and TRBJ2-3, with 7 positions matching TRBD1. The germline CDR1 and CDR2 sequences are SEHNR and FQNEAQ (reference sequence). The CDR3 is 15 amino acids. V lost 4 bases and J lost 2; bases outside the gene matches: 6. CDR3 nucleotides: TGTGCCAGCAGCTATACAGGGGACCCCACAGATACGCAGTATTTT. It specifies CASSYTGDPTDTQYF.

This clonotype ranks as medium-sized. This CDR3 reads CSANPTDRGSYGYTF. The DNA of the CDR3 is TGCAGTGCTAACCCAACGGACAGGGGATCCTATGGCTACACCTTC. The V call is TRBV20-1, the J call TRBJ1-2; 9 bases map to TRBD1. Germline assignment: CDR1 DFQATT and CDR2 SNEGSKA (reference sequence). This CDR3 has 15 residues. The ends lost 4 bases at V and 4 bases at J; junction bases unmatched: 10.

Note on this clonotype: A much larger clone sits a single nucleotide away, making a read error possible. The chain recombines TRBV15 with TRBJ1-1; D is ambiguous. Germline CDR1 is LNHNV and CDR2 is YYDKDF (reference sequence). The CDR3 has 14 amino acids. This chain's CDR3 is CVTSRDRVNTEAFF. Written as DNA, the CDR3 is TGTGTCACCAGCAGAGATCGAGTGAACACTGAAGCTTTCTTT.

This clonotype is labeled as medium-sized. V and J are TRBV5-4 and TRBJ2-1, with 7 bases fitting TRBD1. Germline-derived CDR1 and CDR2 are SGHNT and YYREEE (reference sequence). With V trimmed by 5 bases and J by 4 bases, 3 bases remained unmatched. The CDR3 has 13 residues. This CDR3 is CASRQTGYNEQFF. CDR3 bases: TGTGCCAGCAGGCAGACAGGGTACAATGAGCAGTTCTTC.